The 20 T cell receptor beta chains below were found in one sample sequenced in a study of blood T cells in healthy people across ages. Alongside a J-beta primer mix, a sample-barcoded 5' primer served in a second PCR lasting about 6 to 11 cycles. TCRdb re-analysed the 5' RACE reads in MiXCR, keeping a single row per CDR3 protein. The sample has 1.5 million to 2 million distinct CDR3 sequences; 30% to 40% are singletons. The specimen was blood. Receptor source: a human donor in good health.

This clonotype has only a few counts. V usage is TRBV20-1 and J usage is TRBJ2-7; D possibly corresponds to TRBD1 (5 bases). Looked up from germline, CDR1 is DFQATT and CDR2 is SNEGSKA (reference sequence). Between the trimmed V and J ends, which lost 3 bases and 7 bases, there was a span of 16 bases. The CDR3 contains 13 residues. CDR3 sequence: CSASRAGPEEQYF. CDR3 coding DNA: TGCAGTGCTAGTCGGGCAGGGCCAGAAGAGCAGTACTTC.

This chain links TRBV10-3 with TRBJ2-3; 9 bases line up with TRBD1. The CDR3 covers 15 residues. Trimming removed 6 bases from V and 4 bases from J; junction bases left unmatched: 8. Germline CDR1 ENHRY, CDR2 SYGVKD. DNA for the CDR3: TGTGCCATCAGAGCCCGGGACAGGGAGGCAGATACGCAGTATTTT. It translates to CAIRARDREADTQYF.

This clonotype has just a few counts. The chain employs TRBV6-5 and TRBJ2-5, with TRBD1 matching over 8 bases. In germline, CDR1 is MNHEY, CDR2 SVGAGI. This CDR3 has 14 amino acids. The trim removed 5 bases at V and 5 bases at J, leaving 7 bases unmatched. CDR3 region: CASSQGRGLETQYF. As DNA, the CDR3 is TGTGCCAGCAGTCAGGGCAGGGGGCTCGAGACCCAGTACTTC.

This chain links TRBV29-1 with TRBJ2-3, with 9 bases aligning to TRBD2. With 6 bases clipped from V and 2 bases from J, the junction kept 3 bases outside the gene matches. CDR1 is SQVTM and CDR2 is ANQGSEA in the germline V gene. CDR3 length: 13 residues. The chain's CDR3 is CSVGTSSTDTQYF. As DNA, the CDR3 is TGCAGCGTGGGGACTAGCTCCACAGATACGCAGTATTTT.

This rearrangement joins TRBV12-3 or TRBV12-4 to TRBJ1-2; the D gene is possibly TRBD1 (5 bases). The CDR3 contains 13 residues. The V end was cut by 5 bases, the J end by 4 bases, with 11 bases between. The chain's CDR3 is CASSRQSIYGYTF. In DNA form, the CDR3 reads TGTGCCAGCAGTCGACAGTCGATCTATGGCTACACCTTC.

The chain employs TRBV12-3 or TRBV12-4 and TRBJ1-2, with a weak D call TRBD1 (6 bases). The V end lost 5 bases, the J end lost 6 bases, and 19 bases lay between the germline ends. CDR3 length: 15 amino acids. CDR3 loop: CASSPGGAGLDGYTF. The CDR3 DNA sequence: TGTGCCAGCAGTCCGGGGGGGGCGGGTTTAGATGGCTACACCTTC.

The gene calls are TRBV12-3 or TRBV12-4 and TRBJ2-1; 8 nucleotides align to TRBD1. Unmatched junction bases numbered 8, after V lost 5 bases and J lost 8 bases. This CDR3 has 14 residues. DNA of the CDR3: TGTGCCAGCAGTCCTTCTTCAGGGGGCCATGAGCAGTTCTTC. Protein sequence: CASSPSSGGHEQFF.

V gene TRBV5-1 combines with J gene TRBJ1-2; D possibly corresponds to TRBD1 (5 bases). The V end was cut by 4 bases, the J end by 8 bases, with 18 bases between. The CDR3 is made up of 14 amino acids. Germline V lookup: CDR1 SGHRS, CDR2 YFSETQ. The CDR3 loop reads CASSPSRGLRGYTF. CDR3 sequence (DNA): TGCGCCAGCAGCCCCTCCCGGGGACTACGAGGCTACACCTTC.

This clonotype was seen at least ten times. The rearrangement links TRBV4-1 to TRBJ2-7; 7 nucleotides align to TRBD1. CDR3 length equals 14 residues. Unmatched junction bases numbered 7, after V lost 4 bases and J lost 4 bases. Germline V gene data show CDR1 as MGHRA and CDR2 as YSYEKL. CDR3 coding DNA: TGCGCCAGCAGCCTCCGGGACAGTCTTTACGAGCAGTACTTC. It is translated as CASSLRDSLYEQYF.

The chain carries TRBV19 and TRBJ1-2, with 7 bases identical to TRBD1. The V gene end was trimmed by 3 bases and the J gene end by 4 bases; junction bases not matched to a gene: 8. CDR1 is LNHDA, CDR2 SQIVND, per germline (reference sequence). The CDR3 is 15 amino acids. CDR3 in amino acids: CASSIRDRLLYGYTF. As DNA, the CDR3 is TGTGCCAGTAGTATCCGGGACAGATTACTCTATGGCTACACCTTC.

The chain is built from TRBV20-1 and TRBJ2-7; possibly TRBD1 or TRBD2 for D (5 bases each). Trimming took off 3 bases at V and 4 bases at J, with 10 bases between the two ends. Germline loops: CDR1 DFQATT, CDR2 SNEGSKA (reference sequence). This CDR3 has 12 amino acids. CDR3 bases: TGCAGTGCTAGTTGGGACGCTTACGAGCAGTACTTC. It encodes CSASWDAYEQYF.

The rearrangement uses TRBV12-5 and TRBJ2-1; 7 nucleotides line up with TRBD1. Germline loops: CDR1 LGHNT, CDR2 FRNRAP. CDR3 length: 16 residues. V was clipped by 5 bases and J by 7 bases; unmatched bases: 14. The DNA of the CDR3 is TGTGCTAGTGGTCCGCCCGGGACAGACAGATTGAATGAGCAGTTCTTC. Its translation is CASGPPGTDRLNEQFF.

This clonotype occurred a few times. The chain has TRBV25-1 and TRBJ2-5; D is unclear. CDR3 length equals 15 residues. V lost 3 bases, J lost 2 bases, and 13 bases lay in between. CDR1 is MGHDK, CDR2 SYGVNS, per germline. CDR3 DNA: TGTGCCAGCAGTGAGGCGGAGACAACACAAGAGACCCAGTACTTC. Translated, it gives CASSEAETTQETQYF.

The chain employs TRBV12-3 or TRBV12-4 and TRBJ2-3; 7 nucleotides align to TRBD1. This CDR3 is 15 amino acids long. V lost 5 bases, J lost 6 bases, and 11 bases stayed unmatched. CDR3 DNA sequence: TGTGCCAGCAGTGCCAGGGGGTACTTTGGGGATACGCAGTATTTT. Translated: CASSARGYFGDTQYF.

This clonotype was counted only a few times. The rearrangement joins TRBV29-1 to TRBJ1-1; D not resolved. The V end was cut by 4 bases, the J end by 8 bases, with 8 bases between. Germline CDR1 SQVTM, CDR2 ANQGSEA. This CDR3 is 10 amino acids long. CDR3 region: CSVGPEEAFF. For the CDR3, the DNA is TGCAGCGTTGGGCCTGAAGAAGCTTTCTTT.

This clonotype was detected only a few times. V gene TRBV9 combines with J gene TRBJ2-3; 8 bases map to TRBD2. V gave up 4 bases and J gave up 4 bases; unmatched junction bases: 5. The CDR3 loop spans 14 amino acids. CDR1 and CDR2 (germline): SGDLS, YYNGEE. The CDR3 region has the DNA TGTGCCAGCAGCCCCCCGGGAGGGCCAGATACGCAGTATTTT. Translated: CASSPPGGPDTQYF. Supplemented by reference TRBV9 and TRBJ2-3, the full variable domain reads DSGVTQTPKHLITATGQRVTLRCSPRSGDLSVYWYQQSLDQGLQFLIQYYNGEERAKGNILERFSAQQFPDLHSELNLSSLELGDSALYFCASSPPGGPDTQYFGPGTRLTVL.

J is TRBJ1-2 and V is TRBV10-3, with unresolved D. V was cut by 6 bases and J by 4 bases, with 9 bases left in between. The germline V gene encodes CDR1 ENHRY and CDR2 SYGVKD. This CDR3 region has 12 residues. In DNA form, the CDR3 reads TGTGCCATCAGCGGGATTCTCTATGGCTACACCTTC. Its protein product is CAISGILYGYTF.

The chain uses TRBV2 and TRBJ1-2; 8 bases map to TRBD1. This CDR3 is 13 amino acids long. After removal of 4 bases from V and 6 bases from J, the junction contained 4 bases not matched to a gene. The V gene's germline CDR1 is SNHLY and CDR2 FYNNEI. CDR3 in amino acids: CASSAGGWDGYTF. CDR3 nucleotide sequence: TGTGCCAGCAGTGCAGGGGGCTGGGATGGCTACACCTTC. Using reference TRBV2 and TRBJ1-2 for the parts outside the CDR3, the full variable domain is EPEVTQTPSHQVTQMGQEVILRCVPISNHLYFYWYRQILGQKVEFLVSFYNNEISEKSEIFDDQFSVERPDGSNFTLKIRSTKLEDSAMYFCASSAGGWDGYTFGSGTRLTVV.

This clonotype turned up a few times. The chain couples TRBV7-9 to TRBJ2-7, with TRBD1 matching over 7 bases. V was pared by 3 bases and J by 3 bases, with 8 bases of the junction left unmatched. The CDR3 totals 15 residues. Germline V gene data show CDR1 as SEHNR and CDR2 as FQNEAQ (reference sequence). The CDR3 is CASSLTTGLNYEQYF. Here the CDR3 DNA reads TGTGCCAGCAGCTTGACGACAGGGCTAAACTACGAGCAGTACTTC.

V is TRBV7-2 and J is TRBJ2-1, with a tentative D call TRBD2 (6 bases). Germline lookup yields CDR1 SGHTA and CDR2 FQGNSA. Between the trimmed V and J ends, which lost 5 bases and 2 bases, there was a span of 16 bases. The CDR3 has 16 amino acids. Written as DNA, the CDR3 is TGTGCCAGCAGCAGTCCAGGGAGGTATACCTACAATGAGCAGTTCTTC. Translated, it gives CASSSPGRYTYNEQFF. Full variable domain (missing parts from reference TRBV7-2 and TRBJ2-1): GAGVSQSPSNKVTEKGKDVELRCDPISGHTALYWYRQSLGQGLEFLIYFQGNSAPDKSGLPSDRFSAERTGGSVSTLTIQRTQQEDSAVYLCASSSPGRYTYNEQFFGPGTRLTVL.